These 26 T cell receptor beta chains share one sample of origin, sequenced in a study of T cell repertoires in aging, cancer and after chemotherapy. Amplification of TCR beta used genomic DNA extracted from peripheral blood. TRB rearrangements spanning V, D and J were amplified using mixed TRB-A/B primers. TCRdb passed the multiplex PCR reads through MiXCR, listing each CDR3 protein once. The top ten clones hold around 10% of a sample with roughly 8,600 distinct CDR3 sequences, 25% to 35% of them seen once. The sample taken for sequencing was blood. Receptors originate from a human donor in good health.

This clonotype is deemed medium-sized. The chain joins TRBV29-1 to TRBJ2-1; weak D call: TRBD1 (6 bases). V lost 3 bases, J lost 3 bases, and 18 bases lay in between. There are 16 residues in the CDR3. Germline CDR1 and CDR2: SQVTM and ANQGSEA. CDR3 bases: TGCAGCGTTGACCAAACTCCGGGACATCTCTACAATGAGCAGTTCTTC. Residues: CSVDQTPGHLYNEQFF.

By share of the sample, this clonotype is medium-sized (0.01 to 0.1%). V and J are TRBV11-1 and TRBJ1-1; D ambiguous. Per germline, CDR1 SGHAT and CDR2 FQDESV (reference sequence). The CDR3 is 12 residues long. V lost 3 bases and J lost 1, with 3 bases in between. For the CDR3, the DNA is TGTGCCAGCAGCTTCGGGAACACTGAAGCTTTCTTT. Translation gives CASSFGNTEAFF. The whole variable domain, filled in from reference TRBV11-1 and TRBJ1-1, reads EAEVAQSPRYKITEKSQAVAFWCDPISGHATLYWYRQILGQGPELLVQFQDESVVDDSQLPKDRFSAERLKGVDSTLKIQPAELGDSAMYLCASSFGNTEAFFGQGTRLTVV.

The chain carries TRBV10-3 and TRBJ1-5; D is possibly TRBD1 (5 bases). The CDR3 runs to 14 residues. The V end lost 5 bases, the J end lost 3 bases, and 11 bases lay between the germline ends. Germline-derived CDR1 and CDR2 are ENHRY and SYGVKD. This CDR3 is CAISSTDTNQPQHF. The CDR3 DNA follows: TGTGCCATCAGTTCGACAGATACCAATCAGCCCCAGCATTTT.

J is TRBJ2-3 and V is TRBV6-2 or TRBV6-3, with D maybe TRBD2 (6 bases). There are 15 residues in the CDR3. V lost 9 bases and J 6 bases, leaving 22 bases between the germline ends. Germline lookup yields CDR1 MNHEY and CDR2 SVGEGT. The CDR3: CARIITGVPPDTQYF. The CDR3 DNA sequence: TGTGCCAGGATAATAACGGGGGTCCCCCCTGATACGCAGTATTTT.

V is TRBV27 and J is TRBJ1-2; 10 bases agree with TRBD1. The germline V gene has CDR1 MNHEY and CDR2 SMNVEV (reference sequence). This CDR3 contains 13 residues. Trimming removed 5 bases from V and 10 bases from J; junction bases left unmatched: 7. The CDR3 spells CASSPGTGVDYTF. The DNA for the CDR3 is TGTGCCAGCAGTCCTGGGACAGGGGTCGACTACACCTTC.

This clonotype was seen a handful of times. V usage is TRBV27 and J usage is TRBJ2-7, with a possible D match to TRBD2 (7 bases). This CDR3 has 15 residues. CDR1 is MNHEY, CDR2 SMNVEV, per germline (reference sequence). Trimming stripped 4 bases from V and 2 bases from J, with 15 bases between. CDR3 nucleotide sequence: TGTGCCAGCAGTTATACGGGGAGGGGGACCTACGAGCAGTACTTC. It is translated as CASSYTGRGTYEQYF.

The chain carries TRBV19 and TRBJ2-5; D not resolved. The CDR3 extends over 14 amino acids. In germline, CDR1 is LNHDA, CDR2 SQIVND (reference sequence). Trimming took off 3 bases at V and 2 bases at J, with 10 bases between the two ends. CDR3 nucleotide sequence: TGTGCCAGTAGTATGGACGGACGGCAAGAGACCCAGTACTTC. As protein: CASSMDGRQETQYF.

There are a few counts of this clonotype. This chain connects TRBV27 to TRBJ1-5, with 7 bases lining up with TRBD1. CDR3 length: 13 residues. The V gene end was trimmed by 6 bases and the J gene end by 14 bases; junction bases not matched to a gene: 13. The V gene's germline CDR1 is MNHEY and CDR2 SMNVEV (reference sequence). The CDR3, as DNA: TGTGCCAGCAGCGTAACCGGGACAGCGAAAGAGCATTTT. As protein: CASSVTGTAKEHF.

The rearrangement joins TRBV27 to TRBJ1-5; 8 bases map to TRBD1. Germline trimming cut 1 base from V and 3 bases from J; bases unmatched to any gene: 5. The CDR3 spans 16 residues. CDR1 is MNHEY and CDR2 is SMNVEV in the germline V gene (reference sequence). CDR3 nucleotide sequence: TGTGCCAGCAGTTTATACGGGACAGGTACCAATCAGCCCCAGCATTTT. Translated, it gives CASSLYGTGTNQPQHF.

Turning to this clonotype: This may be a read error: a much more frequent sequence differs by one nucleotide. J is TRBJ1-2 and V is TRBV29-1; 8 bases map to TRBD1. The V segment lost 8 bases and the J segment 6 bases; nucleotides outside the gene matches: 5. The CDR3 runs 11 residues. Germline values: CDR1 SQVTM, CDR2 ANQGSEA. This CDR3 is CSTDRGDGYTF. CDR3 nucleotide sequence: TGCAGCACCGACAGGGGCGATGGCTACACCTTC.

This clonotype has only a few counts. The V call is TRBV12-3 or TRBV12-4, the J call TRBJ2-2; 8 bases fit TRBD1. The CDR3 runs 17 residues. Trimming cost V 7 bases and J 4 bases; bases outside gene matches: 14. The CDR3 bases are TGTGCCAGCAACAGGGACAGGCCTTATGATCCCACCGGGGAGCTGTTTTTT. It is translated as CASNRDRPYDPTGELFF.

This clonotype came up a few times. This chain uses TRBV5-6 with TRBJ1-5, with a weak D call TRBD1 (5 bases). This CDR3 is built from 13 residues. Germline CDR1 is SGHDT and CDR2 is YYEEEE. V was clipped by 8 bases and J by 4 bases, with 13 bases between them. CDR3 residues: CARSPRQNQPQHF. DNA of the CDR3: TGTGCCAGAAGCCCGAGACAGAATCAGCCCCAGCATTTT.

Only a few counts were recorded for this clonotype. The chain is built from TRBV5-1 and TRBJ2-3, with D possibly TRBD2 on 5 matching bases. The germline gives CDR1 SGHRS, CDR2 YFSETQ. The CDR3 contains 13 residues. V was pared by 10 bases and J by 2 bases, with 14 bases between. The CDR3 protein is CASRAGYTDTQYF. The CDR3 DNA is TGCGCCTCCCGGGCGGGCTACACAGATACGCAGTATTTT.

This chain joins TRBV6-5 and TRBJ1-5; no definite D call. The CDR3 is made up of 15 amino acids. The V gene lost 4 bases and the J gene lost 3 bases, with 13 bases spanning the gap. The germline V gene has CDR1 MNHEY and CDR2 SVGAGI. The CDR3 DNA is TGTGCCAGCAGTTCAGAGGACGGCCTCAATCAGCCCCAGCATTTT. Translation: CASSSEDGLNQPQHF.

This clonotype was detected a few times. The rearrangement links TRBV7-2 to TRBJ2-1, with 8 bases fitting TRBD1. V dropped 5 bases and J dropped 8; count of bases not matched to a gene: 2. The CDR3 extends over 12 amino acids. Looked up from germline, CDR1 is SGHTA and CDR2 is FQGNSA. CDR3 nucleotides: TGTGCCAGCAGCGAACAGGGGGATGAGCAGTTCTTC. It yields the protein CASSEQGDEQFF.

This chain connects TRBV4-3 to TRBJ1-5; D not resolved. V lost 0 bases, J lost 2 bases, and 8 bases lay in between. Germline loops: CDR1 LGHNA, CDR2 YSLEER. This CDR3 spans 15 amino acids. CDR3 in DNA: TGCGCCAGCAGCCAAGATATCGGGCGCAATCAGCCCCAGCATTTT. Encoded protein: CASSQDIGRNQPQHF.

As to this clonotype: This may come from a read error, since a much larger clone is one base off. The chain is built from TRBV29-1 and TRBJ1-2, with D uncertain. Trimming left V 4 bases short and J 0 bases short, with 12 bases between. Per germline, CDR1 SQVTM and CDR2 ANQGSEA. The CDR3 is 14 residues long. The CDR3 nucleotides read TGCAGCGTTGTGAGGGCCGAAGCTAACTATGGCTACACCTTC. Protein product: CSVVRAEANYGYTF.

V is TRBV12-3 or TRBV12-4 and J is TRBJ1-5; D may be TRBD1 (6 bases). Trimming cost V 4 bases and J 3 bases, with 10 bases left between them. The CDR3 sequence is 14 residues long. CDR3 loop: CASSSGQPNQPQHF. CDR3 DNA: TGTGCCAGCAGTTCCGGACAGCCCAATCAGCCCCAGCATTTT.

The chain links TRBV12-5 to TRBJ1-4; tentative D call: TRBD1 (5 bases). The CDR3 covers 16 residues. V lost 6 bases, J lost 0 bases, and 14 bases lay in between. The germline CDR1 and CDR2 sequences are LGHNT and FRNRAP. In DNA form, the CDR3 reads TGTGCTAGTGGACAGGATAAGGTTGCAACTAATGAAAAACTGTTTTTT. Protein: CASGQDKVATNEKLFF.

By its share, this clonotype is medium-sized. The rearrangement uses TRBV6-5 and TRBJ2-1; D is tentatively TRBD1 or TRBD2 (6 bases each). Germline values: CDR1 MNHEY, CDR2 SVGAGI. CDR3 size: 15 residues. Trimming left V 0 bases short and J 9 bases short, with 15 bases between. CDR3 sequence (DNA): TGTGCCAGCAGTTACTCGATACAGGGAGGAGGTGAGCAGTTCTTC. Translating gives CASSYSIQGGGEQFF.

This clonotype was picked up one time. V gene TRBV6-1 combines with J gene TRBJ2-7; D may be TRBD1 or TRBD2 (6 bases each). Trimming pared 5 bases from V and 5 bases from J, leaving 19 bases between. CDR3 size: 15 residues. Germline assignment: CDR1 MNHNS and CDR2 SASEGT. The CDR3 region has the DNA TGTGCCAGCAGTCTCCTCGGACTGGGGGGCGACGAGCAGTACTTC. Translated: CASSLLGLGGDEQYF.

The chain links TRBV6-1 to TRBJ2-3; 9 bases map to TRBD1. V was clipped by 6 bases and J by 2 bases; unmatched bases: 6. The CDR3 is made up of 15 amino acids. The germline V gene encodes CDR1 MNHNS and CDR2 SASEGT. The CDR3: CASSIRDRDTDTQYF. CDR3 nucleotide sequence: TGTGCCAGCAGCATCCGGGACAGGGACACAGATACGCAGTATTTT.

The rearrangement uses TRBV12-3 or TRBV12-4 and TRBJ2-2; D is unresolved. The V end was cut by 2 bases, the J end by 0 bases, with 10 bases between. The length of the CDR3 is 16 residues. Written as DNA, the CDR3 is TGTGCCAGCAGTTTAAGGACCGTCGCGAACACCGGGGAGCTGTTTTTT. Translated, it gives CASSLRTVANTGELFF.

The chain uses TRBV27 and TRBJ1-2, with 8 bases matching TRBD1. Germline V CDR1 and CDR2: MNHEY, SMNVEV (reference sequence). Trimming removed 2 bases from V and 5 bases from J; junction bases left unmatched: 4. The CDR3 is made up of 14 amino acids. The CDR3 loop is CASSLGQGAYGYTF. The CDR3 bases are TGTGCCAGCAGTTTAGGCCAGGGGGCATATGGCTACACCTTC.

The chain joins TRBV6-2 or TRBV6-3 to TRBJ2-7, with 8 bases lining up with TRBD2. The CDR3 loop spans 15 amino acids. Trimming cost V 6 bases and J 6 bases; bases outside gene matches: 13. Germline lookup yields CDR1 MNHEY and CDR2 SVGEGT. The CDR3 loop is CASSATTSGWGEQYF. For the CDR3, the DNA is TGTGCCAGCAGCGCCACCACTAGCGGTTGGGGCGAGCAGTACTTC.

This clonotype is deemed medium-sized. The chain carries TRBV29-1 and TRBJ1-5; D ambiguous. Trimming pared 4 bases from V and 0 bases from J, leaving 7 bases between. CDR1 and CDR2 (germline): SQVTM, ANQGSEA. The CDR3 length is 13 residues. In nucleotides, the CDR3 is TGCAGCGTTGCGGAAAATAGCAATCAGCCCCAGCATTTT. Its protein is CSVAENSNQPQHF.